Sequencing of this T cell receptor beta chain was carried out in a study of shared clonotypes between healthy human individuals. Points from the study as a whole: Against clonotypes common to all four donors, non-shared ones had lower generation probabilities. Incomplete sequencing of sorted subsets was indicated by rarefaction despite large depth. With four donors compared, roughly 5% of naive CD4 clonotypes were shared.

Naive CD8 cells, CD45RO-negative and positively selected for CCR7, excluded terminally differentiated effector memory CD45RA+ cells. This CDR3 is built from 11 residues. Per germline, CDR1 MDHEN and CDR2 SYDVKM. Trimming removed 6 bases at V and 6 bases at J, with 6 bases between. Under the authors' procedure: Filtering differed, since immunoSEQ gave only junction sequences and no quality scores. The method was immunoSEQ multiplex PCR; TCRdb's version includes in-frame clones alone and lacks a portion of them. V, J and clone size were drawn from that table, and D and trimming were deduced from the DNA. The table includes about 2.2 million clones, roughly 93% detected once. About this clone itself: The target antigen is unknown. Within the sample, other DNA sequences also encode this same CDR3.

The chain couples TRBV28 to TRBJ2-4, with D hard to call. This sequence was found in a man between 18 and 35 years old in good health. Some clones in this sample may be carry-over from other donors' samples. The specimen sequenced was naive CD8+ T cells from PBMCs. The CDR3 DNA reads as TGTGCCAGCAGCCTAGTAAACATTCAGTACTTC. This gives the protein CASSLVNIQYF.